A single sample is the source of the 6 T cell receptor beta chains below, sequenced in a study of T cells in Graves' hyperthyroidism and ophthalmopathy (dated by TCRdb to 2018 to 2020). Libraries were prepared through multiplex PCR. TCRdb lists the instrument as Illumina HiSeq 2000. Amplification of TCR beta CDR3 regions was carried out from RNA transcripts. The TCR CDR3 was subjected to a first round of RT-PCR using the HTBI primer set and the Qiagen OneStep RT-PCR kit. TCRdb reprocessing: public reads trimmed at Q25 with fastp, clones called with MiXCR, in-frame beta chains kept. Every entry covers one CDR3 protein and lists the most common genes and DNA from its rows. For this sample the table gives around 600,000 distinct CDR3 sequences, of which over 12% were detected only once. The top ten clonotypes cover more than 6% of the sample. The sequencing sample was made of blood. Receptor source: a woman aged 18-29 years with Graves' ophthalmopathy.

V is TRBV14 and J is TRBJ2-1; no clear D gene. The germline V and J ends were trimmed by 6 bases and 3 bases, with 9 bases remaining between them. The CDR3 contains 13 residues. Germline CDR1 SGHDN, CDR2 FVKESK. The CDR3 DNA follows: TGTGCCAGCAGACGCAGGCTCTACAATGAGCAGTTCTTC. Translating gives CASRRRLYNEQFF. The full variable domain, in which reference TRBV14 and TRBJ2-1 provide the parts outside the CDR3, is EAGVTQFPSHSVIEKGQTVTLRCDPISGHDNLYWYRRVMGKEIKFLLHFVKESKQDESGMPNNRFLAERTGGTYSTLKVQPAELEDSGVYFCASRRRLYNEQFFGPGTRLTVL.

This chain uses TRBV19 with TRBJ2-1, with 14 nucleotides matching TRBD2. The ends lost 4 bases at V and 1 base at J; junction bases unmatched: 21. The CDR3 covers 23 residues. Germline V gives CDR1 LNHDA, CDR2 SQIVND (reference sequence). CDR3 loop: CASSTSRTGGTSGSLVSYNEQFF. The CDR3 DNA follows: TGTGCCAGTAGTACGTCTCGGACAGGGGGGACTAGCGGGAGTTTGGTGTCCTACAATGAGCAGTTCTTC.

In this sample, this clonotype turned up a few times. The rearrangement joins TRBV9 to TRBJ1-6; D is ambiguous. CDR1 and CDR2 (germline): SGDLS, YYNGEE. V lost 3 bases and J 4 bases, leaving 8 bases between the germline ends. The CDR3 spans 14 residues. The CDR3 nucleotides read TGTGCCAGCAGCGGGCAGGAGTATAATTCACCCCTCCACTTT. Protein product: CASSGQEYNSPLHF.

This clonotype has more than one count but fewer than ten. The chain is built from TRBV18 and TRBJ1-1; 8 bases fit TRBD1. V dropped 4 bases and J dropped 3; count of bases not matched to a gene: 7. The CDR3 is 15 residues long. The germline gives CDR1 KGHSH, CDR2 LQKENI. CDR3 in DNA: TGTGCCAGCTCACTTCAGGGGGCGCGGGACACTGAAGCTTTCTTT. Translation gives CASSLQGARDTEAFF.

This clonotype occurred many times. The rearrangement joins TRBV6-4 to TRBJ2-2; 9 bases line up with TRBD2. Germline CDR1 and CDR2: MRHNA and SNTAGT. V lost 0 bases and J lost 7; bases outside the gene matches: 9. This CDR3 has 17 amino acids. This CDR3 reads CASSDSIAGGPNGELFF. CDR3 DNA sequence: TGTGCCAGCAGTGACTCGATCGCGGGAGGGCCGAACGGGGAGCTGTTTTTT.

V and J are TRBV7-9 and TRBJ2-2, with no clear D. From germline, CDR1 is SEHNR and CDR2 FQNEAQ (reference sequence). This CDR3 is built from 15 residues. V lost 5 bases and J 6 bases, leaving 16 bases between the germline ends. Here the CDR3 DNA reads TGTGCCAGCAGCCGGAACGGCCTAAACGCCGGGGAGCTGTTTTTT. Translated, it gives CASSRNGLNAGELFF.